Below, 14 T cell receptor beta chains from the same sample are listed, as sequenced in a study of T cell responses to AZD1222 COVID-19 vaccine. The repertoire was sequenced with immunoSEQ multiplex PCR; TCRdb's copy has only in-frame clones and lacks some. This table has 200,000 or so clones, over 85% appearing once. The specimen was peripheral blood, collected 28 days after the second AZD1222 dose. Source of these receptors: an adult who received the AZD1222 COVID-19 vaccine.

The J gene is TRBJ1-6, the V gene TRBV19; maybe TRBD1 (5 bases). The CDR3 runs 16 residues. V gave up 7 bases and J gave up 0 bases, with 13 bases separating them. Germline V gene sequence: CDR1 LNHDA, CDR2 SQIVND (reference sequence). CDR3 bases: TGTGCCAGTAATATTGGGGGGAGCTCCTATAATTCACCCCTCCACTTT. Amino acid sequence: CASNIGGSSYNSPLHF.

The chain has TRBV18 and TRBJ1-3; D unclear. This CDR3 has 17 residues. Germline V CDR1 and CDR2: KGHSH, LQKENI. V shed 6 bases and J shed 0 bases, with 18 bases lying between them. The DNA for the CDR3 is TGTGCCAGCTCGCCTCAAACCCTTAGTGTCTCTGGAAACACCATATATTTT. This sequence encodes CASSPQTLSVSGNTIYF.

The chain links TRBV5-4 to TRBJ2-1; 9 bases are a match to TRBD1. The junction had 7 bases not matched to a gene; V was cut back by 3 bases and J by 6 bases. The CDR3 totals 15 residues. Germline CDR1 is SGHNT and CDR2 is YYREEE (reference sequence). The CDR3 DNA reads as TGTGCCAGCAGCTCCCGGGACAGGGCCCTCAATGAGCAGTTCTTC. Translated, it gives CASSSRDRALNEQFF.

The V call is TRBV2, the J call TRBJ1-6; the D is unclear. CDR1 is SNHLY and CDR2 is FYNNEI in the germline V gene. CDR3 size: 12 residues. Deletions cut 5 bases from V and 7 bases from J, with 6 bases between. CDR3 sequence reads: CASSPGNSPLHF. The CDR3 DNA follows: TGTGCCAGCAGTCCCGGAAATTCACCCCTCCACTTT.

J is TRBJ1-5 and V is TRBV6-6, with 12 bases lining up with TRBD1. V gave up 6 bases and J gave up 7 bases; unmatched junction bases: 7. The CDR3 has 15 residues. Germline V gene sequence: CDR1 MNHNY, CDR2 SVGAGI (reference sequence). The CDR3 region is CASSSGQGARQPQHF. In DNA form, the CDR3 reads TGTGCCAGCAGCTCGGGACAGGGGGCGCGACAGCCCCAGCATTTT.

The rearrangement links TRBV7-6 to TRBJ1-4; 7 bases are shared with TRBD1. The CDR3 has 14 amino acids. V lost 2 bases and J lost 8; bases outside the gene matches: 5. The germline V gene has CDR1 SGHVS and CDR2 FNYEAQ. This chain's CDR3 is CASSLMTGLEKLFF. In DNA, the CDR3 is TGTGCCAGCAGCTTAATGACAGGGCTAGAAAAACTGTTTTTT. The entire variable domain, with the rest obtained from reference TRBV7-6 and TRBJ1-4, is as follows: GAGVSQSPRYKVTKRGQDVALRCDPISGHVSLYWYRQALGQGPEFLTYFNYEAQQDKSGLPNDRFSAERPEGSISTLTIQRTEQRDSAMYRCASSLMTGLEKLFFGSGTQLSVL.

In DNA form, the CDR3 reads TGTGCCAGCAGCTCGGGCCAGTGGCGGAACTATGGCTACACCTTC. Translation gives CASSSGQWRNYGYTF. The V call is TRBV7-9, the J call TRBJ1-2; D not certain. V was shortened by 4 bases and J by 2 bases, with 14 bases between the two germline ends. The CDR3 consists of 15 residues. The germline V gene has CDR1 SEHNR and CDR2 FQNEAQ (reference sequence).

J is TRBJ2-3 and V is TRBV3-1 (or the pseudogene TRBV3-2); TRBD2 is a possible D gene (6 bases). Germline lookup yields CDR1 LGHDT and CDR2 YNNKEL (reference sequence). The CDR3 runs to 14 residues. V was cut by 3 bases and J by 2 bases, with 9 bases left in between. The CDR3 spells CASSHGLITDTQYF. The DNA of the CDR3 is TGTGCCAGCAGCCATGGACTAATCACAGATACGCAGTATTTT.

The genes are TRBV10-3 and TRBJ2-3; D is possibly TRBD1 or TRBD2 (5 bases each). Germline V gives CDR1 ENHRY, CDR2 SYGVKD. V lost 5 bases to trimming and J lost 4 bases, with 10 bases between them. This CDR3 is built from 13 residues. The CDR3 DNA follows: TGTGCCATCAGTCCCGGGGACCCAGATACGCAGTATTTT. Its protein product is CAISPGDPDTQYF.

CDR3 in DNA: TGTGCCAGCAGTGAAGGGTCGGGGGGCACGGGCAATCAGCCCCAGCATTTT. Translation gives CASSEGSGGTGNQPQHF. The chain carries TRBV6-1 and TRBJ1-5; TRBD1 is a possible D gene (6 bases). Germline V gene lookup returns CDR1 MNHNS and CDR2 SASEGT. The CDR3 is 17 amino acids. Trimming pared 1 base from V and 2 bases from J, leaving 15 bases between.

The chain joins TRBV5-1 to TRBJ1-4, with unresolved D. This CDR3 is built from 13 residues. Trimming pared 0 bases from V and 5 bases from J, leaving 5 bases between. CDR1 and CDR2 (germline): SGHRS, YFSETQ. CDR3 coding DNA: TGCGCCAGCAGCTTGGTTCGGAATGAAAAACTGTTTTTT. Protein product: CASSLVRNEKLFF.

The chain combines TRBV6-2 or TRBV6-3 with TRBJ2-3, with 11 bases lining up with TRBD1. Unmatched junction bases numbered 8, after V lost 4 bases and J lost 5 bases. The CDR3 covers 16 residues. CDR1 and CDR2 from the germline V gene are MNHEY and SVGEGT. The CDR3 coding sequence is TGTGCCAGCAGTTTCCTACGGACAGGGGGCAAAGATACGCAGTATTTT. Translated, it gives CASSFLRTGGKDTQYF.

The V and J genes are TRBV5-4 and TRBJ1-4; the D is unclear. Germline CDR1 and CDR2: SGHNT and YYREEE (reference sequence). The CDR3 is 18 amino acids. V lost 4 bases and J 7 bases, leaving 26 bases between the germline ends. The CDR3 is CASSPGRNSFSTGEKLFF. CDR3 nucleotides: TGTGCCAGCAGCCCCGGACGGAATTCATTCAGCACGGGTGAAAAACTGTTTTTT.

The sample holds one count of this clone. The chain recombines TRBV7-2 with TRBJ1-6; D gene uncertain. The ends were cut back, 4 bases at V and 7 bases at J, with 14 bases in the middle. Per the germline V gene, CDR1 is SGHTA and CDR2 is FQGNSA. The CDR3 extends over 15 amino acids. This CDR3 is CASSSHGPKNSPLHF. CDR3 bases: TGTGCCAGCAGCTCCCACGGACCGAAGAATTCACCCCTCCACTTT.